A single sample is the source of the 16 T cell receptor beta chains below, sequenced in a study of blood T cell repertoires in COVID-19. Assay: immunoSEQ multiplex PCR; the TCRdb copy retains only in-frame clones and omits some. The sample consists of 350,000 to 500,000 clones, around nine tenths of them appearing once. The sequenced sample consisted of peripheral blood. Receptors were obtained from a man younger than 35 with COVID-19, enrolled during active disease.

The V and J genes are TRBV11-3 and TRBJ2-7, with D perhaps matching TRBD1 (6 bases). Germline loops: CDR1 SGHNT, CDR2 YENEEA. V lost 5 bases and J 3 bases, leaving 11 bases between the germline ends. The CDR3 has 13 amino acids. CDR3 nucleotides: TGTGCCAGCAGCGAGGGGACACACTACGAGCAGTACTTC. This sequence encodes CASSEGTHYEQYF.

The V gene is TRBV18, the J gene TRBJ1-6; a weak D match, TRBD1 (5 bases). The germline V gene has CDR1 KGHSH and CDR2 LQKENI. Trimming took 2 bases from V and 4 from J, leaving 15 bases between them. This CDR3 spans 17 amino acids. CDR3 in DNA: TGTGCCAGCTCACCAAATTCTTACCGACAGTATAATTCACCCCTCCACTTT. It translates to CASSPNSYRQYNSPLHF. The entire variable domain, with the rest obtained from reference TRBV18 and TRBJ1-6, is as follows: NAGVMQNPRHLVRRRGQEARLRCSPMKGHSHVYWYRQLPEEGLKFMVYLQKENIIDESGMPKERFSAEFPKEGPSILRIQQVVRGDSAAYFCASSPNSYRQYNSPLHFGNGTRLTVT.

The table lists this clone with a few counts. This sequence joins TRBV5-4 and TRBJ2-7; 7 nucleotides align to TRBD1. The CDR3 sequence is 13 residues long. Per the germline V gene, CDR1 is SGHNT and CDR2 is YYREEE (reference sequence). The V segment lost 4 bases and the J segment 5 bases; nucleotides outside the gene matches: 6. The CDR3 protein is CASSPRGSNEQYF. In nucleotides, the CDR3 is TGTGCCAGCAGCCCCAGGGGGTCGAACGAGCAGTACTTC.

V gene TRBV5-1 combines with J gene TRBJ1-4; the D is unclear. Germline CDR1 is SGHRS and CDR2 is YFSETQ. Trimming removed 4 bases from V and 0 bases from J, with 10 bases in between. The CDR3 spans 15 residues. The CDR3 here is CASSATLATNEKLFF. The CDR3 DNA reads as TGCGCCAGCAGCGCGACACTAGCAACTAATGAAAAACTGTTTTTT.

This chain connects TRBV10-3 to TRBJ2-7; D gene ambiguous. V shed 0 bases and J shed 0 bases, with 15 bases lying between them. Germline V gene data show CDR1 as ENHRY and CDR2 as SYGVKD. The CDR3 contains 17 residues. CDR3 sequence (DNA): TGTGCCATCAGTGAGTCGACGCGGTCACGGAACTCCTACGAGCAGTACTTC. Translating it yields CAISESTRSRNSYEQYF.

This clone has a handful of counts. V and J are TRBV9 and TRBJ2-1; the match to TRBD2 covers 12 bases. Per germline, CDR1 SGDLS and CDR2 YYNGEE. The CDR3 contains 16 residues. Trimming cost V 0 bases and J 8 bases; bases outside gene matches: 6. This CDR3 is CASSVVLTSGRDEQFF. CDR3 in DNA: TGTGCCAGCAGCGTAGTCCTGACTAGCGGGAGAGATGAGCAGTTCTTC.

The chain links TRBV3-1 (or the pseudogene TRBV3-2) to TRBJ2-7; D gene uncertain. V was pared by 1 base and J by 6 bases, with 10 bases between. The CDR3 sequence is 13 residues long. The germline V gene encodes CDR1 LGHDT and CDR2 YNNKEL (reference sequence). The CDR3 here is CASSQASYSEQYF. Here the CDR3 DNA reads TGTGCCAGCAGCCAAGCTAGTTACTCCGAGCAGTACTTC.

The chain recombines TRBV19 with TRBJ1-1; tentatively, D is TRBD1 (5 bases). Trimming removed 3 bases from V and 3 bases from J, with 17 bases in between. The germline CDR1 and CDR2 sequences are LNHDA and SQIVND (reference sequence). CDR3 length: 16 amino acids. DNA of the CDR3: TGTGCCAGTAGTATTCTCACAGGTCCCAGAGACACTGAAGCTTTCTTT. It specifies CASSILTGPRDTEAFF.

This clone was observed a handful of times. The chain links TRBV6-1 to TRBJ2-7; perhaps TRBD1 as D (5 bases). Germline CDR1 and CDR2: MNHNS and SASEGT. This CDR3 region has 13 residues. Trimming cost V 2 bases and J 2 bases, with 7 bases left between them. The CDR3 is CASSELGAYEQYF. The CDR3 bases are TGTGCCAGCAGTGAATTAGGGGCCTACGAGCAGTACTTC.

The genes are TRBV5-6 and TRBJ1-2, with a tentative D call TRBD1 (6 bases). The CDR3 is made up of 12 amino acids. The germline V gene has CDR1 SGHDT and CDR2 YYEEEE. V was clipped by 5 bases and J by 4 bases, with 9 bases between them. The CDR3 DNA reads as TGTGCCAGCAGTACAGGGCCCTATGGCTACACCTTC. Its translation is CASSTGPYGYTF.

In this sample, this clone turned up once. This same CDR3 is encoded by further DNA sequences in the sample. The chain is built from TRBV6-5 and TRBJ1-5, with D possibly matching TRBD1 (5 bases). This CDR3 contains 14 residues. Germline loops: CDR1 MNHEY, CDR2 SVGAGI. Deletions cut 5 bases from V and 4 bases from J, with 12 bases between. CDR3 DNA sequence: TGTGCCAGCAGTCCCCTGGGGGGGAATCAGCCCCAGCATTTT. Translating it yields CASSPLGGNQPQHF.

The chain links TRBV3-1 (or the pseudogene TRBV3-2) to TRBJ2-3; possibly TRBD2 for D (6 bases). The V end lost 3 bases, the J end lost 14 bases, and 15 bases lay between the germline ends. The CDR3 length is 12 residues. Germline CDR1 is LGHDT and CDR2 is YNNKEL (reference sequence). The CDR3: CASSHPPGLRYF. DNA of the CDR3: TGTGCCAGCAGCCACCCCCCGGGACTCCGGTATTTT.

The chain is built from TRBV7-8 and TRBJ2-2, with 8 bases fitting TRBD1. The CDR3 is 15 residues long. Germline lookup yields CDR1 SGHVS and CDR2 FQNEAQ. V dropped 1 base and J dropped 3; count of bases not matched to a gene: 1. CDR3 bases: TGTGCCAGCAGCTTAGGGACAGGGTACACCGGGGAGCTGTTTTTT. It codes for CASSLGTGYTGELFF.

V gene TRBV5-1 combines with J gene TRBJ1-2, with 8 positions matching TRBD1. J was trimmed by 4 bases and V by 4 bases; bases with no gene match: 3. Per the germline V gene, CDR1 is SGHRS and CDR2 is YFSETQ. CDR3 length: 13 residues. CDR3 protein: CASSATGVYGYTF. The CDR3 DNA reads TGCGCCAGCAGCGCGACAGGGGTCTATGGCTACACCTTC. Based on the CDR3 plus reference TRBV5-1 and TRBJ1-2, the full variable domain is KAGVTQTPRYLIKTRGQQVTLSCSPISGHRSVSWYQQTPGQGLQFLFEYFSETQRNKGNFPGRFSGRQFSNSRSEMNVSTLELGDSALYLCASSATGVYGYTFGSGTRLTVV.

The chain couples TRBV2 to TRBJ2-5, with D maybe TRBD1 (6 bases). From germline, CDR1 is SNHLY and CDR2 FYNNEI. The CDR3 length is 13 residues. The V end lost 3 bases, the J end lost 2 bases, and 7 bases lay between the germline ends. The CDR3 reads CASSDGQQETQYF. Written as DNA, the CDR3 is TGTGCCAGCAGTGATGGACAGCAAGAGACCCAGTACTTC.

The rearrangement uses TRBV19 and TRBJ1-2, with TRBD1 matching 7 bases. J lost 6 bases, V lost 5 bases, and 9 bases had no gene match. The CDR3 runs 14 residues. The germline V gene encodes CDR1 LNHDA and CDR2 SQIVND (reference sequence). The CDR3 protein is CASSPQGSANGYTF. The CDR3 coding sequence is TGTGCCAGTAGTCCACAGGGGAGTGCTAATGGCTACACCTTC.